The clone carrying this TCR beta chain was seen a handful of times. What it recognizes is unknown. The CDR3 spans 14 residues. The germline V and J ends were trimmed by 5 bases and 4 bases, with 12 bases remaining between them. The germline V gene encodes CDR1 SGHTA and CDR2 FQGNSA. This sample is part of a study of PD-1 blockade in classical Hodgkin lymphoma. Every patient was affected by relapse after autologous stem cell transplantation, while exposure to brentuximab vedotin was not uniform. Measured with immunoSEQ multiplex PCR; TCRdb has only the in-frame clones, and not every one. This table has 100,000 to 120,000 clones, nearly 90% appearing once. Points from the study as a whole: Reports indicated that newly diagnosed patients had lower baseline TCR diversity than healthy donors did. It was CD4+ TCR diversity, not CD8+, that rose significantly by C4D1. Patients excluded were those beginning nivolumab under 1 year after ASCT.

The receptor was derived from a human donor with classical Hodgkin lymphoma. This chain uses TRBV7-2 with TRBJ1-3; no clear D gene. The sequencing here drew on peripheral blood mononuclear cells (PBMCs), taken before the second cycle of nivolumab. The CDR3 is CASSLGPPGNTIYF. Written as DNA, the CDR3 is TGTGCCAGCAGCCTTGGACCACCGGGAAACACCATATATTTT.